A single sample gave rise to the 2 T cell receptor beta chains below, sequenced in a study of T cells expressing NK-cell markers. TCRdb reprocessed the 5' RACE reads, keeping one entry per CDR3 protein, no DNA. This table lists fewer than 400,000 distinct CDR3 sequences. The specimen was blood T cells: a sorted CD56 or NKG2C T cell subset, CD4+ or CD8+ T cells, or bulk PBMC T cells (not recorded which). Source of these receptors: a woman aged 50 to 60 in good health.

J is TRBJ1-2 and V is TRBV6-5; absent DNA, TCRdb's TRBD1 call cannot be checked. Germline V CDR1 and CDR2: MNHEY, SVGAGI. This CDR3 is built from 15 residues. This CDR3 reads CASSYSGGSNYGYTF.

The rearrangement uses TRBV7-8 and TRBJ2-3; the TRBD1 assignment by TCRdb is unverifiable without DNA. Germline V gives CDR1 SGHVS, CDR2 FQNEAQ. The CDR3 consists of 17 residues. The CDR3 protein is CASSTPRSTLLGDTQYF.